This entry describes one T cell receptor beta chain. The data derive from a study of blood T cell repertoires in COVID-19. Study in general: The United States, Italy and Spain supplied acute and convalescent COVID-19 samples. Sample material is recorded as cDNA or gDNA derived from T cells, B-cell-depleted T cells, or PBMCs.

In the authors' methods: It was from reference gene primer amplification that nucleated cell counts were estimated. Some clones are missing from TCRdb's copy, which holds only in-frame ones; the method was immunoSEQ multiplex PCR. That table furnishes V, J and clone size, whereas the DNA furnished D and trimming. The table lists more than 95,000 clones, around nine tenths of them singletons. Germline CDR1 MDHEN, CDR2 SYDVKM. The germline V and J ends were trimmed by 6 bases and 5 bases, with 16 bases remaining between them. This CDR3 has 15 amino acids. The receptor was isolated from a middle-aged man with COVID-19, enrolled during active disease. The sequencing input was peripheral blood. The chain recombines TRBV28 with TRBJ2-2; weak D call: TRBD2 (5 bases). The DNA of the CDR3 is TGTGCCAGCAGCCTCCGGACTTCGAGAACCGGGGAGCTGTTTTTT. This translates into CASSLRTSRTGELFF.